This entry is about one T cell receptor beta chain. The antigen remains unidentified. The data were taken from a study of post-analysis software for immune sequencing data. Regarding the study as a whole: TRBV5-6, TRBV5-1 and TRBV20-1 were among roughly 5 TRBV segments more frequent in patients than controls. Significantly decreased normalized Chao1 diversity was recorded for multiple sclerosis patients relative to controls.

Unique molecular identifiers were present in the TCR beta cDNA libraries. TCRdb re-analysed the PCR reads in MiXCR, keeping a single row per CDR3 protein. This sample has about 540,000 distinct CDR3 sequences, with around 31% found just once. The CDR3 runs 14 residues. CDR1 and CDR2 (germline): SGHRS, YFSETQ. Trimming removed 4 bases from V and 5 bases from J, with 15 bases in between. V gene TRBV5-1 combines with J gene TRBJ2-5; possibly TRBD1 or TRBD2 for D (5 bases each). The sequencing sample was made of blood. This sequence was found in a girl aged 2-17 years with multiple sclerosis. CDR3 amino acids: CASSPDPRGETQYF. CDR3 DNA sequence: TGCGCCAGCAGCCCGGACCCGAGGGGCGAGACCCAGTACTTC.